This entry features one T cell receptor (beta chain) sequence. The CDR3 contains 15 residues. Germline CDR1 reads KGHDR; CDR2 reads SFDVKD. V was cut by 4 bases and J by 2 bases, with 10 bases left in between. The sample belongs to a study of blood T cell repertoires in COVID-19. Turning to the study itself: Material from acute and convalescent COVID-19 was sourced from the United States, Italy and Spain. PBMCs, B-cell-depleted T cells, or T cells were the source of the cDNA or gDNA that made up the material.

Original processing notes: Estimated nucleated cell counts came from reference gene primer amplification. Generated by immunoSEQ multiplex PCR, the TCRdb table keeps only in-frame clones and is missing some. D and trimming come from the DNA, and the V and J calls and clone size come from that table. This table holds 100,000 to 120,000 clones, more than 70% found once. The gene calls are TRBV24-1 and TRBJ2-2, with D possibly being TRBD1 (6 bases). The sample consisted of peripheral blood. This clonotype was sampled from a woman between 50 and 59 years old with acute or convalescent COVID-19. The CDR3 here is CATSEAGANTGELFF. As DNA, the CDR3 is TGTGCCACCAGTGAGGCAGGGGCCAACACCGGGGAGCTGTTTTTT.